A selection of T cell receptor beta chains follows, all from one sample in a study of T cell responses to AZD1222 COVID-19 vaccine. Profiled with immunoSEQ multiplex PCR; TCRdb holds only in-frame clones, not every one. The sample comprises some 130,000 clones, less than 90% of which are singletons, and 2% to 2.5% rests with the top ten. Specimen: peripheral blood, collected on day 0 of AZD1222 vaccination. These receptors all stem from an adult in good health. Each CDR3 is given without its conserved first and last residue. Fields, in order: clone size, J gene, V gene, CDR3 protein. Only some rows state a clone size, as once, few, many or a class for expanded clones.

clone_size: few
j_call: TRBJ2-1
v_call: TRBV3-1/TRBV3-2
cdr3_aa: ASRRAGVTSYNEQF

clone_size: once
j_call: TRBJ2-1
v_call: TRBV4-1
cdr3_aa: ASSPYRGQGANEQF

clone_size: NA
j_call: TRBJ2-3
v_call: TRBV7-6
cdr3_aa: ASSPLSSGTSTDTQY

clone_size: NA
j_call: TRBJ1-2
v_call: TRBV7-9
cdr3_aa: ASSPRGGRGYT

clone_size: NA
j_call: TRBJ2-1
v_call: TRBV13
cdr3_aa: ASSPRLAGAPSYNEQF

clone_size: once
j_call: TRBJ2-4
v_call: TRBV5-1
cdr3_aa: ASSQDRGGLAKNIQY

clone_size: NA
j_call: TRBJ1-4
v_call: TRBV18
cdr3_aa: ASSPPETGSVRMF

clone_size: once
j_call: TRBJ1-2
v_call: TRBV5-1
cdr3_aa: ASRPGRGQDGYT

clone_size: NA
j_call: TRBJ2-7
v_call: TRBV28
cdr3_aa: ASSRPLYEQY

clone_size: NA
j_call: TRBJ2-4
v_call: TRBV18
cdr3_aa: ASSRGTGYGDIQY

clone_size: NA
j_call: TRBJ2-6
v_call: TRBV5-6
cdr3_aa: ASSLTGANVLT

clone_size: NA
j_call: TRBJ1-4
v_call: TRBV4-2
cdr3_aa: ASSPWSNEKLF

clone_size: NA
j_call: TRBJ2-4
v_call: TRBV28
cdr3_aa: ASSPQGAAKNIQY

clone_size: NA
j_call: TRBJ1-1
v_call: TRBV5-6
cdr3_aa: ASQPEAGYVNTEAF

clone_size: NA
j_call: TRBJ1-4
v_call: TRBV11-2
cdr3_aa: ASSLPRGSGEKLF

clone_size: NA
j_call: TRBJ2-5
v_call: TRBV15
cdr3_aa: ATSRDGRETQY

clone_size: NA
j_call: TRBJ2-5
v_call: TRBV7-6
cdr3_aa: ASSLGLAGGPQETQY

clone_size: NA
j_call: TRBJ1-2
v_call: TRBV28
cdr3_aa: ASSQPYGGYT

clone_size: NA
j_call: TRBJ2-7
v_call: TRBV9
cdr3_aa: ASSVGGQILSYEQY

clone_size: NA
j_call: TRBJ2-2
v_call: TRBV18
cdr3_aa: ASSPNLSGGLTGELF

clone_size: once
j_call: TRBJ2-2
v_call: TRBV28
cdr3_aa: ASRRNRGNTGELF

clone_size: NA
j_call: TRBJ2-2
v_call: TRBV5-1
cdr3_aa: ASSLQGTSGELF

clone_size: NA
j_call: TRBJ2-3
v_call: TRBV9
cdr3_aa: ASSVRTSETDTQY

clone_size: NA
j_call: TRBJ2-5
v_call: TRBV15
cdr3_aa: ATSRAGGQETQY

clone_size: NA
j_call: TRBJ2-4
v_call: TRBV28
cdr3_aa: ASSLDRVVAKNIQY

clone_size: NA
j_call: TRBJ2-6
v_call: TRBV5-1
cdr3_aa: ASSLVLSGANVLT

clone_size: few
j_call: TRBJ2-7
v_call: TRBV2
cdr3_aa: ASSDAGAPQY

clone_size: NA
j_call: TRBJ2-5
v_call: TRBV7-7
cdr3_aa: ASSQQGPGLSETQY

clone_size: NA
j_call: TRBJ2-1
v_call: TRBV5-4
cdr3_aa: ASSELAGGNNEQF

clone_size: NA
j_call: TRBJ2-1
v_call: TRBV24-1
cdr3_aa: ATSDSREGFYNEQF

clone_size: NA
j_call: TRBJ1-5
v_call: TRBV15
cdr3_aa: ATSRVRQPQH

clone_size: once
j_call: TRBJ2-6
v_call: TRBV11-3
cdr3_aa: ASSLGGHTGANVLT

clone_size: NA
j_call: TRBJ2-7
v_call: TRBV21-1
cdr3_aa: ASSKKDGTGSYEQY

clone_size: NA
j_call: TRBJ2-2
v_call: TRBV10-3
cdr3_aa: AISVDAGELF

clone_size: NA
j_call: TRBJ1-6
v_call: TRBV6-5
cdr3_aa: AGGGRSSYNSPLH

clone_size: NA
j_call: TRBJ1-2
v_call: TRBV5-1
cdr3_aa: ASSLGTRQGLNYGYT

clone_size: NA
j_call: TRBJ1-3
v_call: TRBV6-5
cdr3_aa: ASIPRSGNTIY

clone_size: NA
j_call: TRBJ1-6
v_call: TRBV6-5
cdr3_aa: ASSWGGYNSPLH

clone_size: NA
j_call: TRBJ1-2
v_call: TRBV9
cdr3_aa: ASSVARAGGDGYT

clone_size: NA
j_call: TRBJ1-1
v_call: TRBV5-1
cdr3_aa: ASSQGHLGNTEAF

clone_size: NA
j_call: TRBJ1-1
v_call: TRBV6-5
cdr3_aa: AVTDGLNTEAF

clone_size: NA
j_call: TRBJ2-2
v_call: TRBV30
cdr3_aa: AWSKAVNTGELF

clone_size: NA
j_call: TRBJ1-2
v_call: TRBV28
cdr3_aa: ASSKIEQRVLAYGYT

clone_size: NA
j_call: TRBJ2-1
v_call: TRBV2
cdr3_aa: ASTPGRDTYNEQF

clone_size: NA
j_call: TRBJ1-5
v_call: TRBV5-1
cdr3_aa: ASNLGTGGNQPQH

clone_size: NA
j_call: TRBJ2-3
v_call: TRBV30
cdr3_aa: AWREPGQGAGTQY

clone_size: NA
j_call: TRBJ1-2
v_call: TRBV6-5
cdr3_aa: ASIARSNYGYT

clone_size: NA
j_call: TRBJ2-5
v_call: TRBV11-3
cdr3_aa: ASSYSPRETQY

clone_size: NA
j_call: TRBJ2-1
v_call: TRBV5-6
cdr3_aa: ASSRTHYNEQF

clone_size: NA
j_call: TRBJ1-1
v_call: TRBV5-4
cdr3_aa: ASSSGVSGSGTEAF

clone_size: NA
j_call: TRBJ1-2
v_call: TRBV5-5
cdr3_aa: ASSSSFRGANYGYT

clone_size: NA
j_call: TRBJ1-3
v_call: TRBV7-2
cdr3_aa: ASSLDRGRNTIY

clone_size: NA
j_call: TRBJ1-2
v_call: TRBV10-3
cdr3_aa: AISDGDNLAYGYT

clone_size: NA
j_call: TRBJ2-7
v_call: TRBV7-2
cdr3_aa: ASTPGRAYEQY

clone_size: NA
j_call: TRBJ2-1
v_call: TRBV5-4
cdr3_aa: ASSPGTSLTYNEQF

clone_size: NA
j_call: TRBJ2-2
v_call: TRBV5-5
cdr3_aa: ASSMSGENTGELF